A single T cell receptor beta chain is shown here with its context. TCRdb's copy holds only in-frame clones and misses some; the assay was immunoSEQ multiplex PCR. The table includes tens of thousands of clones, 80% to 90% detected once. The sample belongs to a study of OX40 agonist ivuxolimab in advanced cancers. Study in general: Prior anti-PD-1, anti-PD-L1 or anti-CTLA-4 therapy did not bar entry, and about 38% had some.

Germline assignment: CDR1 MNHEY and CDR2 SVGAGI. This CDR3 is built from 15 residues. Trimming took 2 bases from V and 5 from J; bases not matched to a gene: 8. The gene calls are TRBV6-5 and TRBJ1-2; TRBD1 matches 7 bases. Sequencing was performed on CD4+ or CD8+ T cells sorted from blood, taken in a trial of the OX40 agonist ivuxolimab. The TCR was taken from an adult with an advanced solid tumor such as melanoma, head and neck, liver or kidney cancer. CDR3 residues: CASSYRSTGNYGYTF. CDR3 in DNA: TGTGCCAGCAGTTACCGCTCGACAGGGAATTATGGCTACACCTTC.